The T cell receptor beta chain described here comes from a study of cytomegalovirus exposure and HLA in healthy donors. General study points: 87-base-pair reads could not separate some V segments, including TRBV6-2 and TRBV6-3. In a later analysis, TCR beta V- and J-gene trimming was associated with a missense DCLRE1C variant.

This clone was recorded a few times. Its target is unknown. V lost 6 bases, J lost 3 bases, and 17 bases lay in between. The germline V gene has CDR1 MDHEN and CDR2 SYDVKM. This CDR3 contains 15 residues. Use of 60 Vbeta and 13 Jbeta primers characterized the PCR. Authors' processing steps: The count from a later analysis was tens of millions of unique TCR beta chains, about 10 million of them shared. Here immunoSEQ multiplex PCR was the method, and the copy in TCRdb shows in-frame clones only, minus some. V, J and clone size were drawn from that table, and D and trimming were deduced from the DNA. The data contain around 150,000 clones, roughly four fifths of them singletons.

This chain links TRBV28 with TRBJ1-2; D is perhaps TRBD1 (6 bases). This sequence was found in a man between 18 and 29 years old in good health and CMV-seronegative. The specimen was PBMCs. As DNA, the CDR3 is TGTGCCAGCAGCCCGTACTACAGGGACCACTATGGCTACACCTTC. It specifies CASSPYYRDHYGYTF.